These 25 T cell receptor beta chains were sequenced from one sample in a study of blood T cell repertoires in COVID-19. Data came from immunoSEQ multiplex PCR; TCRdb stores just in-frame clones and leaves some out. This sample yields under 200,000 clones, of which roughly 91% are seen a single time; approximately 6% belongs to the top ten. The sample consisted of peripheral blood. These TCRs come from a man in his forties or fifties with active or convalescent COVID-19.

The gene calls are TRBV25-1 and TRBJ1-1; 11 bases are shared with TRBD1. Trimming at V came to 7 bases and at J to 5 bases, leaving 12 bases not matched to a gene. The CDR3 length is 16 residues. The germline V gene has CDR1 MGHDK and CDR2 SYGVNS. The CDR3 protein is CASTDPGQGARTEAFF. For the CDR3, the DNA is TGTGCCAGCACTGACCCCGGACAGGGGGCCCGGACTGAAGCTTTCTTT.

The chain links TRBV6-5 to TRBJ2-6; D gene ambiguous. Germline assignment: CDR1 MNHEY and CDR2 SVGAGI. The ends were cut back, 6 bases at V and 4 bases at J, with 7 bases in the middle. This CDR3 has 13 residues. CDR3 protein: CASRRGGANVLTF. CDR3 DNA sequence: TGTGCCAGCAGGAGAGGAGGGGCCAACGTCCTGACTTTC.

The chain carries TRBV28 and TRBJ1-1; 8 nucleotides align to TRBD1. V lost 6 bases and J lost 4; bases outside the gene matches: 7. This CDR3 is built from 14 residues. Per germline, CDR1 MDHEN and CDR2 SYDVKM. The chain's CDR3 is CASRRTGFGTEAFF. CDR3 DNA sequence: TGTGCCAGCAGACGGACAGGGTTCGGCACTGAAGCTTTCTTT.

This chain's CDR3 is CASSLRGGAWNEQFF. Here the CDR3 DNA reads TGTGCCAGCAGCCTAAGAGGGGGGGCGTGGAATGAGCAGTTCTTC. This chain connects TRBV7-2 to TRBJ2-1; possible D gene TRBD2, 7 bases. Germline assignment: CDR1 SGHTA and CDR2 FQGNSA. The CDR3 length is 15 residues. V shed 5 bases and J shed 7 bases, with 18 bases lying between them.

This sequence joins TRBV7-9 and TRBJ2-1; D may be TRBD1 (5 bases). Germline V gene lookup returns CDR1 SEHNR and CDR2 FQNEAQ (reference sequence). Trimming shortened V by 0 bases and J by 8 bases, and 8 bases separated the two germline ends. This CDR3 spans 13 amino acids. This CDR3 is CASSLAWGDEQFF. The CDR3, as DNA: TGTGCCAGCAGCTTAGCGTGGGGCGATGAGCAGTTCTTC.

V is TRBV6-2 or TRBV6-3 and J is TRBJ2-1, with 12 bases lining up with TRBD1. Germline-derived CDR1 and CDR2 are MNHEY and SVGEGT. After removal of 2 bases from V and 12 bases from J, the junction contained 5 bases not matched to a gene. The CDR3 runs to 14 residues. DNA of the CDR3: TGTGCCAGCAGTTACGGGGACAGGGGGCCTGGGCAGTTCTTC. Encoded protein: CASSYGDRGPGQFF.

V usage is TRBV11-2 and J usage is TRBJ1-1, with D perhaps TRBD1 (6 bases). Trimming removed 1 base at V and 0 bases at J, with 18 bases between. There are 18 residues in the CDR3. Germline-derived CDR1 and CDR2 are SGHAT and FQNNGV. As DNA, the CDR3 is TGTGCCAGCAGCTTAGGGCCAGGGGTGACGCTCATGAACACTGAAGCTTTCTTT. Amino acid sequence: CASSLGPGVTLMNTEAFF.

This clone has just a few counts. The V call is TRBV11-2, the J call TRBJ1-1; D not certain. Germline CDR1 and CDR2: SGHAT and FQNNGV. Trimming pared 2 bases from V and 5 bases from J, leaving 6 bases between. The CDR3 spans 12 residues. The CDR3: CASSLRWTEAFF. As DNA, the CDR3 is TGTGCCAGCAGCTTACGGTGGACTGAAGCTTTCTTT.

V and J are TRBV19 and TRBJ2-5; 11 bases are a match to TRBD2. The CDR3 length is 17 residues. V trimming: 3 bases; J trimming: 5 bases; junction bases outside the gene matches: 11. The V gene's germline CDR1 is LNHDA and CDR2 SQIVND (reference sequence). In DNA, the CDR3 is TGTGCCAGTAGTATTTCCCTAGCGGGGGGCGGTGGGGAGACCCAGTACTTC. It specifies CASSISLAGGGGETQYF.

The V gene is TRBV2, the J gene TRBJ2-7, with TRBD2 matching 7 bases. V was pared by 3 bases and J by 3 bases, with 5 bases of the junction left unmatched. The germline V gene encodes CDR1 SNHLY and CDR2 FYNNEI. The CDR3 has 14 amino acids. CDR3 residues: CASSEGRGGYEQYF. CDR3 coding DNA: TGTGCCAGCAGTGAGGGGAGGGGAGGCTACGAGCAGTACTTC.

The rearrangement joins TRBV7-3 to TRBJ2-2; no clear D gene. CDR1 and CDR2 (germline): SGHTA, FQGTGA. V lost 3 bases and J 4 bases, leaving 9 bases between the germline ends. The CDR3 runs 14 residues. This CDR3 is CASSFGLATGELFF. CDR3 nucleotides: TGTGCCAGCAGCTTCGGGTTGGCCACCGGGGAGCTGTTTTTT. The whole variable domain, remainder taken from reference TRBV7-3 and TRBJ2-2, is GAGVSQTPSNKVTEKGKYVELRCDPISGHTALYWYRQSLGQGPEFLIYFQGTGAADDSGLPNDRFFAVRPEGSVSTLKIQRTERGDSAVYLCASSFGLATGELFFGEGSRLTVL.

The CDR3 nucleotides read TGCGCCAGCAGCCAAGTTCTCAATCAGCCCCAGCATTTT. This translates into CASSQVLNQPQHF. V is TRBV4-1 and J is TRBJ1-5; D gene unclear. Germline lookup yields CDR1 MGHRA and CDR2 YSYEKL. The CDR3 runs 13 residues. Trimming removed 1 base at V and 3 bases at J, with 4 bases between.

This clone has only one observation. The V and J genes are TRBV19 and TRBJ1-2; D call uncertain. This CDR3 contains 13 residues. From germline, CDR1 is LNHDA and CDR2 SQIVND (reference sequence). V was pared by 5 bases and J by 8 bases, with 15 bases between. The CDR3 is CASSERSRPGYTF. CDR3 coding DNA: TGTGCCAGTAGTGAACGGAGTCGACCCGGCTACACCTTC.

This chain connects TRBV5-1 to TRBJ2-7; 9 nucleotides line up with TRBD2. The CDR3 runs 17 residues. V lost 2 bases to trimming and J lost 6 bases; unmatched junction nucleotides: 15. From germline, CDR1 is SGHRS and CDR2 YFSETQ. The CDR3 region has the DNA TGCGCCAGCAGCTTATCCCCTAGCGGGGCTGGGGTAGGCGAGCAGTACTTC. This encodes CASSLSPSGAGVGEQYF.

This chain connects TRBV7-3 to TRBJ2-6; the match to TRBD1 covers 8 bases. Germline V CDR1 and CDR2: SGHTA, FQGTGA. Germline trimming cut 5 bases from V and 1 base from J; bases unmatched to any gene: 16. The CDR3 extends over 20 amino acids. The DNA for the CDR3 is TGTGCCAGCAGCCCCGGCGCAGGGGGCCTCGTTAGTTCTGGGGCCAACGTCCTGACTTTC. Translating it yields CASSPGAGGLVSSGANVLTF.

This clone came up once. This rearrangement joins TRBV4-3 to TRBJ2-2; D remains ambiguous. Per germline, CDR1 LGHNA and CDR2 YSLEER. This CDR3 spans 14 amino acids. The V end lost 0 bases, the J end lost 7 bases, and 9 bases lay between the germline ends. CDR3 amino acids: CASSQDVSVGELFF. The CDR3, as DNA: TGCGCCAGCAGCCAAGACGTCTCAGTCGGGGAGCTGTTTTTT.

V usage is TRBV28 and J usage is TRBJ1-1, with D perhaps TRBD1 (6 bases). This CDR3 spans 14 amino acids. CDR1 and CDR2 from the germline V gene are MDHEN and SYDVKM. The V and J ends lost 6 bases and 1 base respectively, with 12 bases between them. The CDR3 DNA is TGTGCCAGCAGCCGGGACACAAGGAACACTGAAGCTTTCTTT. Encoded protein: CASSRDTRNTEAFF.

This clone was seen more than once but under ten times. The V and J genes are TRBV5-6 and TRBJ1-1; no definite D call. CDR3 length: 13 residues. From germline, CDR1 is SGHDT and CDR2 YYEEEE. V lost 0 bases to trimming and J lost 4 bases, with 7 bases between them. The CDR3 reads CASSLGFSTEAFF. The DNA for the CDR3 is TGTGCCAGCAGCTTGGGGTTTAGCACTGAAGCTTTCTTT.

The J gene is TRBJ2-3, the V gene TRBV7-3, with D tentatively TRBD2 (7 bases). The CDR3 consists of 16 residues. Germline V gives CDR1 SGHTA, CDR2 FQGTGA. Trimming took off 5 bases at V and 0 bases at J, with 15 bases between the two ends. The CDR3 DNA reads as TGTGCCAGCAGCACCTCCGGGGGGCTCAGCACAGATACGCAGTATTTT. The encoded protein is CASSTSGGLSTDTQYF.

V and J are TRBV24-1 and TRBJ2-1, with 13 positions matching TRBD2. The CDR3 has 17 residues. Germline CDR1 is KGHDR and CDR2 is SFDVKD. Trimming removed 4 bases from V and 7 bases from J; junction bases left unmatched: 9. CDR3 residues: CATSDQGLAGATNEQFF. CDR3 nucleotides: TGTGCCACCAGTGACCAAGGACTAGCGGGGGCCACTAATGAGCAGTTCTTC.

J is TRBJ2-5 and V is TRBV7-2; 7 positions match TRBD1. Germline V gene sequence: CDR1 SGHTA, CDR2 FQGNSA. V trimming: 5 bases; J trimming: 5 bases; junction bases outside the gene matches: 14. The CDR3 has 16 residues. CDR3 sequence: CASSPVRRQGFETQYF. CDR3 coding DNA: TGTGCCAGCAGCCCGGTAAGGAGACAGGGATTCGAGACCCAGTACTTC. Variable domain in full (rest from reference TRBV7-2 and TRBJ2-5): GAGVSQSPSNKVTEKGKDVELRCDPISGHTALYWYRQSLGQGLEFLIYFQGNSAPDKSGLPSDRFSAERTGGSVSTLTIQRTQQEDSAVYLCASSPVRRQGFETQYFGPGTRLLVL.

This chain connects TRBV19 to TRBJ2-2, with D possibly matching TRBD2 (6 bases). The ends were cut back, 3 bases at V and 6 bases at J, with 11 bases in the middle. Germline assignment: CDR1 LNHDA and CDR2 SQIVND (reference sequence). The CDR3 contains 14 residues. The CDR3 here is CASSIGWGAGELFF. As DNA, the CDR3 is TGTGCCAGTAGTATCGGGTGGGGGGCCGGGGAGCTGTTTTTT.

The rearrangement uses TRBV2 and TRBJ2-7; 9 bases align to TRBD1. The CDR3 covers 13 residues. V lost 4 bases and J lost 3; bases outside the gene matches: 1. The germline V gene encodes CDR1 SNHLY and CDR2 FYNNEI. The CDR3 region has the DNA TGTGCCAGCAGTGCGGACAGGGGCTACGAGCAGTACTTC. Amino acids: CASSADRGYEQYF.

The chain links TRBV11-2 to TRBJ2-1; a weak D match, TRBD1 (6 bases). The CDR3 runs to 14 residues. The V gene's germline CDR1 is SGHAT and CDR2 FQNNGV. The V end was cut by 5 bases, the J end by 1 base, with 9 bases between. The CDR3 region has the DNA TGTGCCAGCAGCCCGCAGGGGTCCTACAATGAGCAGTTCTTC. Translated, it gives CASSPQGSYNEQFF.

The V and J genes are TRBV9 and TRBJ1-2, with D perhaps matching TRBD1 (5 bases). Germline V lookup: CDR1 SGDLS, CDR2 YYNGEE. V was pared by 3 bases and J by 2 bases, with 17 bases between. The CDR3 covers 16 residues. The CDR3 reads CASSGGVSLTNYGYTF. The CDR3 DNA is TGTGCCAGCAGCGGGGGGGTCTCGCTAACAAACTATGGCTACACCTTC.